Below, 21 T cell receptor beta chains from the same sample are listed, as sequenced in a study of blood T cell repertoires in COVID-19. Clones were sequenced by immunoSEQ multiplex PCR, and TCRdb holds only the in-frame ones, with some missing. Here the sample spans under 300,000 clones, around 85% being singletons. The sample consisted of peripheral blood. The receptors derive from a man aged 55 to 70 with acute or convalescent COVID-19.

This sequence joins TRBV10-3 and TRBJ2-7; TRBD2 agrees at 8 bases. Trimming removed 0 bases from V and 4 bases from J; junction bases left unmatched: 2. This CDR3 comprises 14 residues. Germline CDR1 and CDR2: ENHRY and SYGVKD. CDR3 sequence (DNA): TGTGCCATCAGTGAGTCGGGACTAGAGTACGAGCAGTACTTC. Its protein is CAISESGLEYEQYF.

The CDR3 sequence is CASSPDGGTGQPQHF. CDR3 nucleotide sequence: TGTGCCAGCAGCCCCGACGGGGGGACAGGTCAGCCCCAGCATTTT. The chain uses TRBV27 and TRBJ1-5, with TRBD1 identical over 8 bases. J lost 6 bases, V lost 6 bases, and 10 bases had no gene match. CDR1 is MNHEY and CDR2 is SMNVEV in the germline V gene (reference sequence). CDR3 length: 15 residues.

This clone was detected only once. The chain links TRBV7-2 to TRBJ1-2, with unresolved D. V lost 0 bases, J lost 10 bases, and 15 bases lay in between. Germline CDR1 SGHTA, CDR2 FQGNSA. The CDR3 sequence is 14 residues long. The DNA for the CDR3 is TGTGCCAGCAGCTTAGCGATGAAGACATCAGACTACACCTTC. Amino acid sequence: CASSLAMKTSDYTF. The full variable domain, with the rest looked up from reference TRBV7-2 and TRBJ1-2, is GAGVSQSPSNKVTEKGKDVELRCDPISGHTALYWYRQSLGQGLEFLIYFQGNSAPDKSGLPSDRFSAERTGGSVSTLTIQRTQQEDSAVYLCASSLAMKTSDYTFGSGTRLTVV.

This chain connects TRBV5-6 to TRBJ1-5, with unresolved D. The V end was cut by 0 bases, the J end by 0 bases, with 13 bases between. The length of the CDR3 is 17 residues. CDR1 is SGHDT, CDR2 YYEEEE, per germline. The CDR3 region is CASSLGAETYSNQPQHF. The CDR3 bases are TGTGCCAGCAGCTTGGGGGCAGAAACTTATAGCAATCAGCCCCAGCATTTT.

This rearrangement joins TRBV29-1 to TRBJ2-7; 10 positions match TRBD1. The ends lost 1 base at V and 5 bases at J; junction bases unmatched: 5. CDR1 and CDR2 from the germline V gene are SQVTM and ANQGSEA. CDR3 length: 14 residues. CDR3 in amino acids: CSVEVPDRGDEQYF. Written as DNA, the CDR3 is TGCAGCGTTGAAGTCCCGGACAGGGGGGACGAGCAGTACTTC.

The chain combines TRBV6-2 or TRBV6-3 with TRBJ2-4; D perhaps matches TRBD1 (6 bases). Germline V CDR1 and CDR2: MNHEY, SVGEGT. This CDR3 spans 18 amino acids. The ends were cut back, 2 bases at V and 6 bases at J, with 23 bases in the middle. The CDR3 sequence is CASSYRQASARVANIQYF. The CDR3 coding sequence is TGTGCCAGCAGTTACAGACAGGCTTCCGCTCGAGTGGCAAACATTCAGTACTTC.

This chain joins TRBV6-2 or TRBV6-3 and TRBJ2-3, with 7 positions matching TRBD2. From germline, CDR1 is MNHEY and CDR2 SVGEGT. With V trimmed by 1 base and J by 7 bases, 8 bases remained unmatched. The CDR3 runs 15 residues. The CDR3 is CASSYWVASGNTQYF. In DNA, the CDR3 is TGTGCCAGCAGTTACTGGGTGGCTAGCGGAAATACGCAGTATTTT.

The chain couples TRBV6-5 to TRBJ2-1; D may be TRBD1 (5 bases). Deletions cut 2 bases from V and 7 bases from J, with 15 bases between. Germline V gene sequence: CDR1 MNHEY, CDR2 SVGAGI. This CDR3 has 15 amino acids. The CDR3 nucleotides read TGTGCCAGCAGTTACCCAACAGGCTCCAAGAATGAGCAGTTCTTC. Translated, it gives CASSYPTGSKNEQFF.

The chain links TRBV6-5 to TRBJ2-7; the D gene is possibly TRBD1 (6 bases). The CDR3 has 14 amino acids. Germline-derived CDR1 and CDR2 are MNHEY and SVGAGI. Trimming pared 5 bases from V and 2 bases from J, leaving 13 bases between. CDR3 sequence reads: CASSHEGGPYEQYF. Here the CDR3 DNA reads TGTGCCAGCAGTCACGAAGGGGGTCCCTACGAGCAGTACTTC.

The chain combines TRBV27 with TRBJ1-1; D ambiguous. Germline assignment: CDR1 MNHEY and CDR2 SMNVEV (reference sequence). There are 11 residues in the CDR3. Trimming cost V 10 bases and J 1 base, with 7 bases left between them. This CDR3 reads CATLRNTEAFF. The CDR3 DNA is TGTGCCACCCTCAGGAACACTGAAGCTTTCTTT.

The chain recombines TRBV7-2 with TRBJ1-3, with a tentative D call TRBD1 (5 bases). Germline lookup yields CDR1 SGHTA and CDR2 FQGNSA. Trimming removed 0 bases from V and 4 bases from J, with 10 bases in between. The CDR3 is 15 residues long. CDR3 bases: TGTGCCAGCAGCTTAGCTCAGGGATCAGGAAACACCATATATTTT. It specifies CASSLAQGSGNTIYF.

This clone was found once. One junction end does not reproduce the germline sequence, and a read error may be involved. The chain employs TRBV5-1 and TRBJ2-1, with 10 bases fitting TRBD2. CDR1 is SGHRS and CDR2 is YFSETQ in the germline V gene. The CDR3 runs to 17 residues. CDR3 protein: CASTLTSGRTSYNEQFF. The CDR3, as DNA: TGCGCCAGCACCTTGACTAGCGGGCGAACCTCCTACAATGAGCAGTTCTTC.

This chain connects TRBV14 to TRBJ2-1, with 7 bases that match TRBD2. Germline V gene lookup returns CDR1 SGHDN and CDR2 FVKESK. V trimming: 4 bases; J trimming: 4 bases; junction bases outside the gene matches: 7. The CDR3 contains 15 residues. The CDR3 DNA is TGTGCCAGCAGCCGGCCTAGCGGATTTTACAATGAGCAGTTCTTC. Translation gives CASSRPSGFYNEQFF.

The chain uses TRBV6-4 and TRBJ1-4; 12 positions agree with TRBD1. Germline CDR1 and CDR2: MRHNA and SNTAGT. The CDR3 is 17 residues long. V was clipped by 2 bases and J by 8 bases; unmatched bases: 9. This chain's CDR3 is CASSDDGGQGANEKLFF. As DNA, the CDR3 is TGTGCCAGCAGTGACGACGGGGGACAGGGGGCAAACGAAAAACTGTTTTTT.

The V and J genes are TRBV19 and TRBJ1-2, with D possibly matching TRBD1 (5 bases). Deletions cut 5 bases from V and 4 bases from J, with 8 bases between. Germline V gene data show CDR1 as LNHDA and CDR2 as SQIVND (reference sequence). The CDR3 length is 12 residues. The chain's CDR3 is CASSQQAYGYTF. The CDR3 DNA sequence: TGTGCCAGTAGTCAACAGGCCTATGGCTACACCTTC.

The sample holds a few counts of this clone. J is TRBJ2-1 and V is TRBV18; 9 bases are shared with TRBD2. V shed 4 bases, J shed 6 bases, and the junction held 10 bases outside the gene matches. Per the germline V gene, CDR1 is KGHSH and CDR2 is LQKENI. The CDR3 is made up of 16 amino acids. CDR3 in amino acids: CASSQGGRGTGNEQFF. DNA of the CDR3: TGTGCCAGCTCACAAGGCGGGAGGGGAACAGGCAATGAGCAGTTCTTC.

The chain carries TRBV12-5 and TRBJ2-5; 12 bases align to TRBD1. The CDR3 has 15 residues. Trimming at V came to 4 bases and at J to 5 bases, leaving 5 bases not matched to a gene. CDR1 LGHNT and CDR2 FRNRAP come from the germline V gene. CDR3 region: CASGWGTGGGETQYF. DNA of the CDR3: TGTGCTAGTGGTTGGGGGACAGGGGGCGGGGAGACCCAGTACTTC.

V and J are TRBV11-2 and TRBJ2-1, with D hard to call. There are 15 residues in the CDR3. Germline CDR1 SGHAT, CDR2 FQNNGV. V was cut by 0 bases and J by 6 bases, with 12 bases left in between. This CDR3 reads CASSLDPARSNEQFF. Here the CDR3 DNA reads TGTGCCAGCAGCTTAGATCCTGCCCGGTCCAATGAGCAGTTCTTC.

This chain connects TRBV9 to TRBJ2-5; TRBD1 aligns across 7 bases. The CDR3 totals 14 residues. The J segment lost 1 base and the V segment lost 4 bases, leaving 4 bases of the junction unmatched. Germline V gene sequence: CDR1 SGDLS, CDR2 YYNGEE. This CDR3 is CASSIRQGQETQYF. In nucleotides, the CDR3 is TGTGCCAGCAGCATCAGACAGGGCCAAGAGACCCAGTACTTC.

The chain combines TRBV7-9 with TRBJ2-5; 8 bases map to TRBD2. The J segment lost 2 bases and the V segment lost 2 bases, leaving 4 bases of the junction unmatched. There are 15 residues in the CDR3. The germline V gene encodes CDR1 SEHNR and CDR2 FQNEAQ (reference sequence). The CDR3 DNA sequence: TGTGCCAGCAGCTTACAAGCGGGAGTTCAAGAGACCCAGTACTTC. Its protein is CASSLQAGVQETQYF. Drawing the rest from reference TRBV7-9 and TRBJ2-5, the complete variable domain is DTGVSQNPRHKITKRGQNVTFRCDPISEHNRLYWYRQTLGQGPEFLTYFQNEAQLEKSRLLSDRFSAERPKGSFSTLEIQRTEQGDSAMYLCASSLQAGVQETQYFGPGTRLLVL.

This chain uses TRBV5-4 with TRBJ2-7, with D possibly matching TRBD1 (6 bases). Germline V gene lookup returns CDR1 SGHNT and CDR2 YYREEE (reference sequence). The V gene lost 2 bases and the J gene lost 2 bases, with 8 bases spanning the gap. The length of the CDR3 is 13 residues. The CDR3 loop reads CASSFTGTYEQYF. The DNA of the CDR3 is TGTGCCAGCAGCTTTACAGGGACCTACGAGCAGTACTTC.